One and the same sample provided the 21 T cell receptor beta chains below, sequenced in a study of T cells in Graves' hyperthyroidism and ophthalmopathy. The TCR beta CDR3 regions underwent amplification using RNA transcripts as the source. Carried out on the TCR CDR3, a first-round RT-PCR used the HTBI primer set. TCRdb re-called the multiplex PCR reads through MiXCR, storing one row per CDR3 protein. The table lists hundreds of thousands of distinct CDR3 sequences, 38% of them singletons. Sequences were obtained from blood. The source of these receptors is a man aged 18 to 30 with Graves' hyperthyroidism.

The chain links TRBV28 to TRBJ2-5, with 7 bases aligning to TRBD2. CDR1 and CDR2 from the germline V gene are MDHEN and SYDVKM. The CDR3 has 14 amino acids. Trimming took 4 bases from V and 5 from J; bases not matched to a gene: 7. In nucleotides, the CDR3 is TGTGCCAGCAGTTCTCCTAGGGGAGGGGAGACCCAGTACTTC. Amino acids: CASSSPRGGETQYF.

The chain joins TRBV7-2 to TRBJ1-3, with 7 bases matching TRBD1. V trimming: 5 bases; J trimming: 3 bases; junction bases outside the gene matches: 7. CDR3 length: 15 amino acids. Germline V gene lookup returns CDR1 SGHTA and CDR2 FQGNSA. This CDR3 is CASSLPGGYGNTIYF. CDR3 bases: TGTGCCAGCAGCCTCCCAGGGGGATATGGAAACACCATATATTTT. Based on the CDR3 plus reference TRBV7-2 and TRBJ1-3, the full variable domain is GAGVSQSPSNKVTEKGKDVELRCDPISGHTALYWYRQSLGQGLEFLIYFQGNSAPDKSGLPSDRFSAERTGGSVSTLTIQRTQQEDSAVYLCASSLPGGYGNTIYFGEGSWLTVV.

This clonotype has only a few counts. The chain couples TRBV6-5 to TRBJ2-2, with 8 positions matching TRBD1. The germline V gene has CDR1 MNHEY and CDR2 SVGAGI. The CDR3 length is 16 residues. After removal of 4 bases from V and 7 bases from J, the junction contained 11 bases not matched to a gene. CDR3 nucleotides: TGTGCCAGCAGTTCGGACAGGGTACAGTTGGGCGGGGAGCTGTTTTTT. Encoded protein: CASSSDRVQLGGELFF.

Concerning this clonotype itself: A read error may explain this, as a much larger clone is one base away. The chain has TRBV2 and TRBJ1-2; D ambiguous. The CDR3 length is 15 residues. Trimming removed 6 bases from V and 2 bases from J, with 16 bases in between. Germline V gives CDR1 SNHLY, CDR2 FYNNEI. CDR3 loop: CASREFYGSNYGYTF. CDR3 DNA: TGTGCCAGCAGAGAATTCTACGGATCCAACTATGGCTACACCTTC. The full variable domain, its missing parts supplied by reference TRBV2 and TRBJ1-2, is EPEVTQTPSHQVTQMGQEVILRCVPISNHLYFYWYRQILGQKVEFLVSFYNNEISEKSEIFDDQFSVERPDGSNFTLKIRSTKLEDSAMYFCASREFYGSNYGYTFGSGTRLTVV.

This clonotype has only a few counts. The J gene is TRBJ1-5, the V gene TRBV12-5; D uncertain. Germline loops: CDR1 LGHNT, CDR2 FRNRAP. The V and J ends lost 6 bases and 5 bases respectively, with 5 bases between them. The CDR3 spans 11 residues. The CDR3, as DNA: TGTGCTAGTGGCCAGTATCAGCCCCAGCATTTT. Translated, it gives CASGQYQPQHF.

V is TRBV7-8 and J is TRBJ2-5; tentatively, D is TRBD1 (6 bases). Trimming stripped 1 base from V and 3 bases from J, with 15 bases between. Germline V gene data show CDR1 as SGHVS and CDR2 as FQNEAQ. The CDR3 totals 16 residues. CDR3 sequence (DNA): TGTGCCAGCAGCTTAGATCCGGGACACCACGAAGAGACCCAGTACTTC. Its protein is CASSLDPGHHEETQYF.

In regard to this clonotype: At one boundary the junction diverges from the germline segment, which might be a read error. The rearrangement joins TRBV13 to TRBJ2-5; 12 bases map to TRBD2. In germline, CDR1 is PRHDT, CDR2 FYEKMQ (reference sequence). The CDR3 totals 15 residues. The CDR3 here is CSSSPSSGRAETQYF. CDR3 nucleotides: TGTTCCAGCTCCCCTTCTAGCGGGAGGGCAGAGACCCAGTACTTC.

This clonotype was seen repeatedly, ten times or more. This chain links TRBV10-3 with TRBJ1-5; possible D gene TRBD1, 5 bases. Trimming cost V 6 bases and J 6 bases, with 12 bases left between them. Germline loops: CDR1 ENHRY, CDR2 SYGVKD. The CDR3 consists of 13 residues. Here the CDR3 DNA reads TGTGCCATCAGCCCGAGGGGAGGTCAGCCCCAGCATTTT. It specifies CAISPRGGQPQHF.

This chain joins TRBV6-1 and TRBJ1-1, with 9 bases fitting TRBD1. The CDR3 runs to 13 residues. Germline-derived CDR1 and CDR2 are MNHNS and SASEGT. The junction had 5 bases not matched to a gene; V was cut back by 8 bases and J by 4 bases. The DNA of the CDR3 is TGTGCCAGCGCCGGACAGGGGATCACTGAAGCTTTCTTT. It specifies CASAGQGITEAFF.

Written as DNA, the CDR3 is TGCAGCGTTTGGAACAGCTCTGGGGCCAACGTCCTGACTTTC. It yields the protein CSVWNSSGANVLTF. This rearrangement joins TRBV29-1 to TRBJ2-6; D unclear. Germline assignment: CDR1 SQVTM and CDR2 ANQGSEA. Trimming shortened V by 5 bases and J by 0 bases, and 8 bases separated the two germline ends. CDR3 size: 14 residues.

This clonotype was detected only a few times. The chain uses TRBV7-9 and TRBJ2-7, with a tentative D call TRBD1 (5 bases). V was cut by 5 bases and J by 6 bases, with 17 bases left in between. Germline loops: CDR1 SEHNR, CDR2 FQNEAQ (reference sequence). The CDR3 consists of 14 residues. CDR3: CASSPSIQGSEQYF. CDR3 bases: TGTGCCAGCAGCCCCTCTATTCAGGGATCCGAGCAGTACTTC. Looking up the rest from reference TRBV7-9 and TRBJ2-7 gives the full variable domain: DTGVSQNPRHKITKRGQNVTFRCDPISEHNRLYWYRQTLGQGPEFLTYFQNEAQLEKSRLLSDRFSAERPKGSFSTLEIQRTEQGDSAMYLCASSPSIQGSEQYFGPGTRLTVT.

This chain joins TRBV5-1 and TRBJ2-7; 7 bases are shared with TRBD2. The CDR3 sequence is 15 residues long. CDR1 is SGHRS and CDR2 is YFSETQ in the germline V gene. Trimming took 2 bases from V and 4 from J; bases not matched to a gene: 9. The CDR3 loop reads CASSFAGATMYEQYF. CDR3 in DNA: TGCGCCAGCAGCTTCGCGGGAGCTACTATGTACGAGCAGTACTTC. The complete variable domain, with remaining parts taken from reference TRBV5-1 and TRBJ2-7, reads KAGVTQTPRYLIKTRGQQVTLSCSPISGHRSVSWYQQTPGQGLQFLFEYFSETQRNKGNFPGRFSGRQFSNSRSEMNVSTLELGDSALYLCASSFAGATMYEQYFGPGTRLTVT.

V gene TRBV6-5 combines with J gene TRBJ1-1, with D uncertain. This CDR3 has 14 amino acids. Germline CDR1 and CDR2: MNHEY and SVGAGI. Trimming pared 6 bases from V and 6 bases from J, leaving 17 bases between. CDR3 region: CASSRTPNNPEAFF. In DNA, the CDR3 is TGTGCCAGCAGCCGGACCCCCAACAACCCTGAAGCTTTCTTT.

The V gene is TRBV5-1, the J gene TRBJ1-6; TRBD1 matches at 8 bases. CDR1 is SGHRS and CDR2 is YFSETQ in the germline V gene. The CDR3 covers 14 residues. The J segment lost 13 bases and the V segment lost 4 bases, leaving 10 bases of the junction unmatched. CDR3 region: CASSPWTGIVPLHF. The CDR3 DNA sequence: TGCGCCAGCAGCCCGTGGACAGGGATAGTCCCCCTCCACTTT. The full variable domain, completed using reference TRBV5-1 and TRBJ1-6, is KAGVTQTPRYLIKTRGQQVTLSCSPISGHRSVSWYQQTPGQGLQFLFEYFSETQRNKGNFPGRFSGRQFSNSRSEMNVSTLELGDSALYLCASSPWTGIVPLHFGNGTRLTVT.

The V gene is TRBV7-2, the J gene TRBJ2-7; 9 positions agree with TRBD2. After removal of 7 bases from V and 2 bases from J, the junction contained 9 bases not matched to a gene. CDR1 and CDR2 from the germline V gene are SGHTA and FQGNSA. The CDR3 covers 15 residues. The CDR3 region has the DNA TGTGCCAGCAACCTTAGCGGGGGTGCCGCCTACGAGCAGTACTTC. It encodes CASNLSGGAAYEQYF.

In its sample, this clonotype was seen a few times. This chain joins TRBV7-8 and TRBJ2-5; TRBD2 matches at 12 bases. Per the germline V gene, CDR1 is SGHVS and CDR2 is FQNEAQ. The CDR3 extends over 18 amino acids. V lost 5 bases, J lost 0 bases, and 10 bases stayed unmatched. The CDR3 region is CASSPWASGGGYQETQYF. CDR3 in DNA: TGTGCCAGCAGCCCATGGGCTAGCGGGGGGGGGTACCAAGAGACCCAGTACTTC.

The sample holds many counts of this clonotype. V usage is TRBV7-9 and J usage is TRBJ1-2; D gene ambiguous. This CDR3 contains 14 residues. Per germline, CDR1 SEHNR and CDR2 FQNEAQ (reference sequence). Trimming took off 2 bases at V and 0 bases at J, with 7 bases between the two ends. CDR3 region: CASSLSQANYGYTF. The CDR3 DNA reads TGTGCCAGCAGCTTAAGCCAGGCTAACTATGGCTACACCTTC.

V usage is TRBV12-3 or TRBV12-4 and J usage is TRBJ1-1; D unclear. CDR3 size: 14 residues. Trimming left V 3 bases short and J 1 base short, with 9 bases between. CDR3 bases: TGTGCCAGCAGTTTCCCGCCAGGGAACACTGAAGCTTTCTTT. Translating gives CASSFPPGNTEAFF.

This clonotype was recorded many times. V and J are TRBV19 and TRBJ1-4, with 9 positions matching TRBD1. The germline gives CDR1 LNHDA, CDR2 SQIVND (reference sequence). J gave up 10 bases and V 6 bases, and 9 bases lay outside the gene matches. This CDR3 spans 14 amino acids. The CDR3 nucleotides are TGTGCCAGTAGGAAGGACAGGGGCGATGGAAAACTGTTTTTT. Translation gives CASRKDRGDGKLFF.

This sequence joins TRBV11-1 and TRBJ1-1, with a tentative D call TRBD1 (6 bases). From germline, CDR1 is SGHAT and CDR2 FQDESV (reference sequence). V was pared by 5 bases and J by 6 bases, with 13 bases between. The CDR3 has 13 residues. CDR3 protein: CASSPTAGAEAFF. CDR3 sequence (DNA): TGTGCCAGCAGCCCCACCGCAGGGGCTGAAGCTTTCTTT.

This clonotype was seen a handful of times. This rearrangement joins TRBV29-1 to TRBJ1-1, with D perhaps TRBD1 (5 bases). The CDR3 is 10 residues long. V gave up 7 bases and J gave up 5 bases, with 8 bases separating them. CDR1 and CDR2 (germline): SQVTM, ANQGSEA. CDR3: CSAGTTEAFF. DNA for the CDR3: TGCAGCGCAGGGACGACTGAAGCTTTCTTT.